This T cell receptor beta chain was obtained from a study of blood T cell repertoires in COVID-19. Study overall: The samples span acute and convalescent COVID-19 from the United States, Italy and Spain. PBMCs, B-cell-depleted T cells, or T cells provided the cDNA or gDNA that made up the material.

In the original workflow: Nucleated cell number was recorded as an estimate derived from reference gene primer amplification. Profiling relied on immunoSEQ multiplex PCR, and the TCRdb table lists in-frame clones only, not all of them. The V and J calls and clone size were taken over from that table, and D and trimming were inferred from the DNA. Here the sample spans nearly 350,000 clones, 87% being singletons. V shed 5 bases and J 3 bases; nucleotides not matched to a gene: 7. The CDR3 totals 15 residues. Per the germline V gene, CDR1 is SEHNR and CDR2 is FQNEAQ (reference sequence). The Seattle patients, enrolled during active infection, were followed longitudinally.

This chain joins TRBV7-9 and TRBJ2-3, with 8 bases lining up with TRBD2. This clonotype was obtained from a woman aged 45-60 years with COVID-19, enrolled during active disease. Sequenced input: peripheral blood. CDR3 sequence reads: CASSLLAAKTDTQYF. For the CDR3, the DNA is TGTGCCAGCAGCCTACTAGCGGCCAAAACAGATACGCAGTATTTT.